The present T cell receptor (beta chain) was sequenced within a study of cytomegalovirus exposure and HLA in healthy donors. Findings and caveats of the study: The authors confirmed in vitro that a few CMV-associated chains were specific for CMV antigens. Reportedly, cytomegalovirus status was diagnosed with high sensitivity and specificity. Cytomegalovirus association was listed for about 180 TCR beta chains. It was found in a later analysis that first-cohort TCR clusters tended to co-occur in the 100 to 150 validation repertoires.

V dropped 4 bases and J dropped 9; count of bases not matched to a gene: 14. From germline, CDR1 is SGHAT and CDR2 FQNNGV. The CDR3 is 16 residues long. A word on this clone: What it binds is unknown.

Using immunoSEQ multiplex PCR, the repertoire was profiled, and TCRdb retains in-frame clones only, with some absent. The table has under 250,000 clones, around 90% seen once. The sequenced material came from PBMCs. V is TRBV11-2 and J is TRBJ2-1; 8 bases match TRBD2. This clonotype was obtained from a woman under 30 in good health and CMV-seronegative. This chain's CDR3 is CASSSHTGTRDREQFF. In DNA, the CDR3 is TGTGCCAGCAGCTCCCATACCGGGACTAGGGATCGTGAGCAGTTCTTC.